The 17 T cell receptor beta chains listed next were all sequenced from one sample in a study of CD8 T cells in ankylosing spondylitis. TCRdb fed the 5' RACE reads into MiXCR, producing one record per CDR3 protein. The table includes around 120,000 distinct CDR3 sequences, about 24% detected once. Sequenced material: synovial fluid, either unsorted or a sorted T cell fraction (not recorded which). The origin of the receptors is a male donor with ankylosing spondylitis.

The V and J genes are TRBV12-5 and TRBJ1-1; D is possibly TRBD1 (6 bases). Trimming took off 2 bases at V and 7 bases at J, with 8 bases between the two ends. The CDR3 runs 12 residues. Germline CDR1 and CDR2: LGHNT and FRNRAP. CDR3 amino acids: CASGLTGHEAFF. DNA for the CDR3: TGTGCTAGTGGTTTGACGGGACATGAAGCTTTCTTT.

This clonotype was detected many times. The CDR3 sequence is CASSRAPGRTDTEAFF. Written as DNA, the CDR3 is TGCGCCAGCAGCAGGGCCCCCGGACGGACAGACACTGAAGCTTTCTTT. The chain uses TRBV5-1 and TRBJ1-1; possibly TRBD1 for D (6 bases). V was trimmed by 4 bases and J by 3 bases, leaving 19 bases between them. The CDR3 is 16 amino acids. CDR1 and CDR2 (germline): SGHRS, YFSETQ.

This chain joins TRBV14 and TRBJ2-1; unclear D gene. Per germline, CDR1 SGHDN and CDR2 FVKESK. Trimming cost V 3 bases and J 3 bases, with 15 bases left between them. CDR3 size: 16 residues. CDR3 in amino acids: CASSHRRGRSYNEQFF. CDR3 sequence (DNA): TGTGCCAGCAGCCATCGTAGAGGTCGTAGCTACAATGAGCAGTTCTTC.

The V and J genes are TRBV7-6 and TRBJ2-1; maybe TRBD2 (6 bases). CDR3 length: 14 amino acids. Trimming shortened V by 5 bases and J by 5 bases, and 13 bases separated the two germline ends. Per germline, CDR1 SGHVS and CDR2 FNYEAQ. CDR3 protein: CASSDYGRHNEQFF. The DNA of the CDR3 is TGTGCCAGCAGCGATTACGGGAGACACAATGAGCAGTTCTTC.

This clonotype has just a few counts. V usage is TRBV14 and J usage is TRBJ1-1; tentative D call: TRBD1 (6 bases). The ends were cut back, 2 bases at V and 12 bases at J, with 10 bases in the middle. CDR3 size: 11 residues. The germline CDR1 and CDR2 sequences are SGHDN and FVKESK. The CDR3 region has the DNA TGTGCCAGCAGCCAAACAGGGTACACTTTCTTT. It specifies CASSQTGYTFF.

The table lists this clonotype with many counts. This sequence joins TRBV10-3 and TRBJ2-1; 10 positions agree with TRBD2. Trimming removed 5 bases from V and 9 bases from J; junction bases left unmatched: 7. This CDR3 region has 14 residues. Germline lookup yields CDR1 ENHRY and CDR2 SYGVKD. As DNA, the CDR3 is TGTGCCATCAGTCGGACTAGCGGTCACGTTGAGCAGTTCTTC. It yields the protein CAISRTSGHVEQFF.

This chain joins TRBV14 and TRBJ1-4, with D possibly TRBD1 on 5 matching bases. Germline CDR1 SGHDN, CDR2 FVKESK. This CDR3 is built from 15 residues. The V end was cut by 0 bases, the J end by 8 bases, with 13 bases between. The DNA for the CDR3 is TGTGCCAGCAGCCAAGACGGGGCTATTAGCGAAAAACTGTTTTTT. Its translation is CASSQDGAISEKLFF.

The gene calls are TRBV28 and TRBJ2-1; 10 nucleotides align to TRBD2. The length of the CDR3 is 15 residues. The germline V gene encodes CDR1 MDHEN and CDR2 SYDVKM. J gave up 8 bases and V 8 bases, and 12 bases lay outside the gene matches. The CDR3 DNA reads as TGTGCCAGCCCTTCCCCGATCCTAGCGGGAGATGAGCAGTTCTTC. Translating it yields CASPSPILAGDEQFF.

This rearrangement joins TRBV4-2 to TRBJ2-3; 13 nucleotides match TRBD2. The CDR3 has 18 residues. J lost 3 bases, V lost 1 base, and 7 bases had no gene match. Germline V gives CDR1 LGHNA, CDR2 YNFKEQ. The CDR3 region is CASSQGEGLAGSTDTQYF. The CDR3 nucleotides read TGTGCCAGCAGCCAAGGGGAGGGACTAGCGGGATCTACAGATACGCAGTATTTT.

The rearrangement links TRBV30 to TRBJ1-1; no clear D. CDR3 length: 15 residues. In germline, CDR1 is GTSNPN, CDR2 SVGIG (reference sequence). Trimming took 3 bases from V and 0 from J, leaving 14 bases between them. The CDR3 reads CAWRPRLDMNTEAFF. The CDR3 coding sequence is TGTGCCTGGAGGCCACGGCTAGACATGAACACTGAAGCTTTCTTT.

This chain connects TRBV5-1 to TRBJ2-7; D gene ambiguous. Germline lookup yields CDR1 SGHRS and CDR2 YFSETQ. This CDR3 spans 13 amino acids. V was shortened by 1 base and J by 5 bases, with 10 bases between the two germline ends. The CDR3 here is CASSLSSGDEQYF. The CDR3 bases are TGCGCCAGCAGCTTGAGCTCTGGAGACGAGCAGTACTTC.

The genes are TRBV6-1 and TRBJ1-2; unclear D gene. The CDR3 is 13 residues long. The V end lost 4 bases, the J end lost 7 bases, and 13 bases lay between the germline ends. Germline CDR1 reads MNHNS; CDR2 reads SASEGT. The CDR3 here is CASSGRRVGGYTF. CDR3 nucleotide sequence: TGTGCCAGCAGTGGCCGTAGGGTTGGTGGCTACACCTTC.

This clonotype was counted only a few times. The chain links TRBV6-1 to TRBJ2-1; D not certain. Deletions cut 0 bases from V and 6 bases from J, with 9 bases between. Germline-derived CDR1 and CDR2 are MNHNS and SASEGT. CDR3 length: 14 residues. The CDR3 loop reads CASSEALQINEQFF. CDR3 in DNA: TGTGCCAGCAGTGAAGCGCTACAAATCAATGAGCAGTTCTTC.

The chain has TRBV15 and TRBJ2-7; the D gene is possibly TRBD2 (5 bases). The CDR3 is 14 amino acids. Looked up from germline, CDR1 is LNHNV and CDR2 is YYDKDF (reference sequence). V lost 4 bases and J 2 bases, leaving 12 bases between the germline ends. The CDR3 DNA follows: TGTGCCACCAGCACCAGGACTGGGACCTACGAGCAGTACTTC. This encodes CATSTRTGTYEQYF. The whole variable domain, filled in from reference TRBV15 and TRBJ2-7, reads DAMVIQNPRYQVTQFGKPVTLSCSQTLNHNVMYWYQQKSSQAPKLLFHYYDKDFNNEADTPDNFQSRRPNTSFCFLDIRSPGLGDTAMYLCATSTRTGTYEQYFGPGTRLTVT.

This clonotype was observed a handful of times. The J gene is TRBJ1-1, the V gene TRBV7-9, with D unresolved. This CDR3 comprises 13 residues. CDR1 and CDR2 (germline): SEHNR, FQNEAQ (reference sequence). The V and J ends lost 10 bases and 6 bases respectively, with 18 bases between them. CDR3 bases: TGTGCCATCTCCTCTCGGGATGGGGCTGAAGCTTTCTTT. It is translated as CAISSRDGAEAFF.

Many counts were recorded for this clonotype. The CDR3, as DNA: TGTGCCAGCAGCCCTGATAGCGAAAAACTGTTTTTT. As protein: CASSPDSEKLFF. This chain links TRBV12-3 or TRBV12-4 with TRBJ1-4; no clear D gene. The V end lost 6 bases, the J end lost 8 bases, and 10 bases lay between the germline ends. This CDR3 has 12 amino acids.

The genes are TRBV15 and TRBJ2-3; D is undetermined. The V gene lost 0 bases and the J gene lost 4 bases, with 11 bases spanning the gap. Germline loops: CDR1 LNHNV, CDR2 YYDKDF (reference sequence). This CDR3 contains 15 residues. In nucleotides, the CDR3 is TGTGCCACCAGCAGAGATGGGAAGGGCCCAGATACGCAGTATTTT. Translation: CATSRDGKGPDTQYF.